Shown below are 4 T cell receptor beta chains from a single sample sequenced in a study of graft-versus-host responses after intestinal transplantation. Libraries were prepared by immunoSEQ multiplex PCR; TCRdb keeps only in-frame clonotypes and omits some of them. The table has 50,000 to 75,000 clones, around 92% seen once. Antigens of these TCRs are unknown. This specimen was unstimulated CD4+ T cells sorted from spleen or lymph node cells, taken before transplant. These receptors were taken from a human donor who was the organ donor for an intestinal transplant.

The V gene is TRBV7-2, the J gene TRBJ2-3; the D gene is possibly TRBD2 (5 bases). The V gene's germline CDR1 is SGHTA and CDR2 FQGNSA. This CDR3 is 17 amino acids long. The V end was cut by 4 bases, the J end by 0 bases, with 17 bases between. Written as DNA, the CDR3 is TGTGCCAGCAGCTCCCGACCAAGCGGAGCTAGCACAGATACGCAGTATTTT. Encoded protein: CASSSRPSGASTDTQYF.

The chain is built from TRBV7-2 and TRBJ1-1, with D tentatively TRBD1 (5 bases). Germline V gene lookup returns CDR1 SGHTA and CDR2 FQGNSA. The CDR3 length is 14 residues. The V end lost 2 bases, the J end lost 2 bases, and 9 bases lay between the germline ends. The CDR3 protein is CASSLTRDNTEAFF. DNA for the CDR3: TGTGCCAGCAGCTTAACCCGGGACAACACTGAAGCTTTCTTT.

This chain joins TRBV7-8 and TRBJ2-5, with D possibly being TRBD2 (7 bases). The J call may be mistaken, given a closer DNA end match to TRBJ2-7. Germline CDR1 and CDR2: SGHVS and FQNEAQ. This CDR3 comprises 15 residues. CDR3 region: CASSWRAGAPYEQYF. DNA of the CDR3: TGTGCCAGCAGCTGGAGGGCGGGGGCTCCCTACGAGCAGTACTTC.

This sequence joins TRBV5-6 and TRBJ1-6; no clear D. With 1 base removed from V and 7 bases from J, the gap between germline ends came to 9 bases. CDR1 is SGHDT, CDR2 YYEEEE, per germline. The CDR3 totals 14 residues. CDR3: CASSLSFPNSPLHF. CDR3 coding DNA: TGTGCCAGCAGCTTGTCCTTTCCCAATTCACCCCTCCACTTT.